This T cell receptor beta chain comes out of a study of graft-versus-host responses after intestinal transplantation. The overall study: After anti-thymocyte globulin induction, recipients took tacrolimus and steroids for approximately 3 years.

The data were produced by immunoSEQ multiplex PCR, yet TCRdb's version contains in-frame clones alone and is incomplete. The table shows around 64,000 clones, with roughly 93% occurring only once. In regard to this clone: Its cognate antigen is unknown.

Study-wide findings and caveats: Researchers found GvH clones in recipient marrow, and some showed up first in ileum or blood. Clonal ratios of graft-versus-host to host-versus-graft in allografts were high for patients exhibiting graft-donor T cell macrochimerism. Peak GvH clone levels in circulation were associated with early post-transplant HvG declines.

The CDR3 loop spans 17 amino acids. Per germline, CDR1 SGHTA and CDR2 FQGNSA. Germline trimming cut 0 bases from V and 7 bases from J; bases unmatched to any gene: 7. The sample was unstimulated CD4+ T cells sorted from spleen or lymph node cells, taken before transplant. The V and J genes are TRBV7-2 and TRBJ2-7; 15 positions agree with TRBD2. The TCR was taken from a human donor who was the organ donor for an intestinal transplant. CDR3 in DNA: TGTGCCAGCAGCTTAGCGTGGACTAGCGGGGGGGCCCGGGAGCAGTACTTC. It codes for CASSLAWTSGGAREQYF.